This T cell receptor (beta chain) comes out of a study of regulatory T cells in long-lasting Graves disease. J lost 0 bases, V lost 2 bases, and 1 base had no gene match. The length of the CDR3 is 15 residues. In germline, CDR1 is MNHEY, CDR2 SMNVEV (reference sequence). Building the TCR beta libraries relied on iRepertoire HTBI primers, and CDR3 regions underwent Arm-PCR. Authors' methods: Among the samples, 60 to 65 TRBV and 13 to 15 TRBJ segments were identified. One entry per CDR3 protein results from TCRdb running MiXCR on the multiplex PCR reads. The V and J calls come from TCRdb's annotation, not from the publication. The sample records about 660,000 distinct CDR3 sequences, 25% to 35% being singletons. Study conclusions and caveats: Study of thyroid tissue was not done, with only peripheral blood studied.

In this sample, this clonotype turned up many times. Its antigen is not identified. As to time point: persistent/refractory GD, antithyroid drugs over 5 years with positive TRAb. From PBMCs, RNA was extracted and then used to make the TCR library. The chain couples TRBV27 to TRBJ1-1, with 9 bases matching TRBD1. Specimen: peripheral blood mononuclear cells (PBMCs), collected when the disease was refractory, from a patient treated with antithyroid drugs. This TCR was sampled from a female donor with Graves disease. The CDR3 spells CASSLGTGMNTEAFF. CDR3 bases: TGTGCCAGCAGTTTAGGGACAGGGATGAACACTGAAGCTTTCTTT.